This T cell receptor (beta chain) was profiled in a study of spatial heterogeneity in lung cancer. Study-level information: Samples came from 60 to 75 TRACERx patients with untreated early-stage lung cancer. Sequence detection consistently recorded a greater number of beta-chain than alpha-chain sequences. Study-wide findings and caveats: Ubiquitous expanded tumor TCRs were observed in blood more at resection than follow-up.

As to time point: blood at routine non-recurrence follow-up after resection. Whole RNA from tumor, nontumor lung or frozen PBMC was sequenced unsorted. This clonotype has just a few counts. Its antigen remains unknown. A unique molecular identifier was carried by every single TCR cDNA molecule. MiXCR, applied by TCRdb to the 5' RACE reads, yields one record per CDR3 protein. This sample yields around 120,000 distinct CDR3 sequences, of which less than 15% are seen a single time; over 15% belongs to the top ten. CDR3 length: 14 amino acids. The germline V gene has CDR1 SGDLS and CDR2 YYNGEE. Trimming cost V 0 bases and J 5 bases, with 9 bases left between them.

The V and J genes are TRBV9 and TRBJ2-1, with D hard to call. The sequencing here drew on PBMCs, taken at follow-up. The clonotype originates from a male donor with early-stage non-small cell lung cancer. The CDR3 DNA is TGTGCCAGCAGCGTAGCAAGCAGAAACAATGAGCAGTTCTTC. This translates into CASSVASRNNEQFF.